A single sample gave rise to the 23 T cell receptor beta chains below, sequenced in a study of T cell responses to AZD1222 COVID-19 vaccine (dated by TCRdb to the early 2020s). The method behind the library was the immunoSEQ multiplex PCR assay. TCRdb's version of the immuneACCESS table is confined to in-frame rearrangements and falls short of the full clone set. An unresolved V gene accounts for under half of the shortfall where checked; the remainder is of unknown origin. The table for this sample lists approximately 140,000 clones; 80% to 95% of them were counted only once. Approximately 3% of the sample is held by the ten biggest clonotypes. The time point label on this specimen signifies: baseline before first vaccination. The treatment or condition tag for this specimen amounts to: meningococcal conjugate vaccine given as trial control. Here the sequenced sample was peripheral blood, taken on day 0 of MenACWY control vaccination. All receptors derive from an adult in good health.

The chain combines TRBV7-2 with TRBJ1-4, with unresolved D. CDR1 is SGHTA, CDR2 FQGNSA, per germline. The V gene lost 2 bases and the J gene lost 4 bases, with 11 bases spanning the gap. The CDR3 contains 15 residues. The CDR3 sequence: CASSLRSSLNEKLFF. In DNA, the CDR3 is TGTGCCAGCAGCTTACGTTCGTCCCTTAATGAAAAACTGTTTTTT.

This clone was recorded only once. This sequence joins TRBV20-1 and TRBJ2-7; perhaps TRBD2 as D (5 bases). Trimming cost V 3 bases and J 2 bases, with 14 bases left between them. Germline CDR1 is DFQATT and CDR2 is SNEGSKA (reference sequence). The CDR3 is made up of 14 amino acids. For the CDR3, the DNA is TGCAGTGCTAGTGGCGGGTTCCTCCCCTACGAGCAGTACTTC. Protein sequence: CSASGGFLPYEQYF.

J is TRBJ2-3 and V is TRBV2; no clear D gene. CDR1 and CDR2 from the germline V gene are SNHLY and FYNNEI. V was clipped by 0 bases and J by 2 bases, with 9 bases between them. This CDR3 has 15 residues. The DNA of the CDR3 is TGTGCCAGCAGTGAAGCAAAGGGCTTCACAGATACGCAGTATTTT. Amino acid sequence: CASSEAKGFTDTQYF.

The chain carries TRBV15 and TRBJ2-3; the match to TRBD1 covers 8 bases. The ends lost 5 bases at V and 5 bases at J; junction bases unmatched: 12. CDR3 length: 16 amino acids. In germline, CDR1 is LNHNV, CDR2 YYDKDF (reference sequence). The CDR3 region has the DNA TGTGCCACCAGCCGGGGGAGGCAGGGGGCGGGAGATACGCAGTATTTT. It encodes CATSRGRQGAGDTQYF.

V and J are TRBV5-5 and TRBJ1-2, with unresolved D. Trimming took 4 bases from V and 5 from J, leaving 15 bases between them. The germline gives CDR1 SGHKS, CDR2 YYEKEE (reference sequence). The CDR3 covers 14 residues. For the CDR3, the DNA is TGTGCCAGCAGCATTTTACCCACGGGGTATGGCTACACCTTC. This translates into CASSILPTGYGYTF.

The rearrangement links TRBV6-1 to TRBJ2-4; 7 positions agree with TRBD2. The CDR3 is 16 residues long. J gave up 0 bases and V 2 bases, and 4 bases lay outside the gene matches. The germline V gene has CDR1 MNHNS and CDR2 SASEGT. This CDR3 reads CASSELAALAKNIQYF. CDR3 sequence (DNA): TGTGCCAGCAGTGAACTAGCGGCACTAGCCAAAAACATTCAGTACTTC.

This sequence joins TRBV11-3 and TRBJ2-7; D may be TRBD1 or TRBD2 (5 bases each). The germline gives CDR1 SGHNT, CDR2 YENEEA. With 5 bases removed from V and 5 bases from J, the gap between germline ends came to 16 bases. The CDR3 has 14 residues. CDR3 sequence reads: CASSPRGALDEQYF. The DNA for the CDR3 is TGTGCCAGCAGCCCAAGAGGGGCTCTCGACGAGCAGTACTTC.

The chain employs TRBV5-1 and TRBJ1-4; no clear D. The V gene lost 4 bases and the J gene lost 0 bases, with 13 bases spanning the gap. CDR1 and CDR2 (germline): SGHRS, YFSETQ. CDR3 length equals 16 residues. The CDR3 region is CASSQRGWATNEKLFF. For the CDR3, the DNA is TGCGCCAGCAGCCAAAGAGGCTGGGCAACTAATGAAAAACTGTTTTTT.

With respect to this clone: The same CDR3 arises from other DNA sequences in this sample as well. The chain has TRBV9 and TRBJ1-2, with unresolved D. With 0 bases removed from V and 2 bases from J, the gap between germline ends came to 8 bases. This CDR3 region has 14 residues. The V gene's germline CDR1 is SGDLS and CDR2 YYNGEE. The CDR3 coding sequence is TGTGCCAGCAGCGTAGAGGCCGGGAACTATGGCTACACCTTC. It encodes CASSVEAGNYGYTF.

The CDR3 spells CASSPMIGGLGGQEAFF. In DNA, the CDR3 is TGTGCCAGCTCACCAATGATTGGAGGGCTGGGGGGACAAGAAGCTTTCTTT. The chain employs TRBV18 and TRBJ1-1; D might be TRBD1 (6 bases). Between the trimmed V and J ends, which lost 2 bases and 8 bases, there was a span of 24 bases. The V gene's germline CDR1 is KGHSH and CDR2 LQKENI. The CDR3 loop spans 17 amino acids.

V gene TRBV10-3 combines with J gene TRBJ2-7; 7 nucleotides agree with TRBD2. Trimming at V came to 6 bases and at J to 5 bases, leaving 1 base not matched to a gene. The CDR3 extends over 11 amino acids. CDR1 and CDR2 from the germline V gene are ENHRY and SYGVKD. Here the CDR3 reads CAIRAGDEQYF. As DNA, the CDR3 is TGTGCCATCAGGGCGGGAGACGAGCAGTACTTC.

The chain recombines TRBV28 with TRBJ1-3, with TRBD1 identical over 9 bases. The CDR3 covers 14 residues. V was pared by 11 bases and J by 1 base, with 6 bases of the junction left unmatched. In germline, CDR1 is MDHEN, CDR2 SYDVKM. CDR3 DNA: TGTGCCGGATCACAGGGGGCATCTGGAAACACCATATATTTT. Amino acid sequence: CAGSQGASGNTIYF. The variable domain in full, with the rest retrieved from reference TRBV28 and TRBJ1-3, is DVKVTQSSRYLVKRTGEKVFLECVQDMDHENMFWYRQDPGLGLRLIYFSYDVKMKEKGDIPEGYSVSREKKERFSLILESASTNQTSMYLCAGSQGASGNTIYFGEGSWLTVV.

V and J are TRBV5-1 and TRBJ1-1, with D perhaps TRBD1 (5 bases). CDR3 length: 17 residues. V was cut by 0 bases and J by 1 base, with 16 bases left in between. Germline CDR1 SGHRS, CDR2 YFSETQ. The chain's CDR3 is CASSLVAAGKRNTEAFF. The CDR3 DNA reads TGCGCCAGCAGCTTGGTTGCGGCAGGGAAGAGGAACACTGAAGCTTTCTTT. Together with reference TRBV5-1 and TRBJ1-1, the CDR3 gives the full variable domain: KAGVTQTPRYLIKTRGQQVTLSCSPISGHRSVSWYQQTPGQGLQFLFEYFSETQRNKGNFPGRFSGRQFSNSRSEMNVSTLELGDSALYLCASSLVAAGKRNTEAFFGQGTRLTVV.

V usage is TRBV3-1 (or the pseudogene TRBV3-2) and J usage is TRBJ2-3, with D perhaps TRBD2 (6 bases). Germline V gives CDR1 LGHDT, CDR2 YNNKEL (reference sequence). Trimming shortened V by 3 bases and J by 1 base, and 11 bases separated the two germline ends. This CDR3 spans 15 amino acids. CDR3 nucleotide sequence: TGTGCCAGCAGCCATGTGCCTAGCGGCACAGATACGCAGTATTTT. Its translation: CASSHVPSGTDTQYF.

The rearrangement joins TRBV6-1 to TRBJ1-2; TRBD1 might be the D (5 bases). CDR3 size: 18 residues. Trimming stripped 1 base from V and 5 bases from J, with 23 bases between. The germline V gene has CDR1 MNHNS and CDR2 SASEGT. The CDR3 sequence is CASSEVLGGTQMLYGYTF. CDR3 in DNA: TGTGCCAGCAGTGAAGTGCTGGGGGGGACCCAGATGCTATATGGCTACACCTTC.

This clone came up a few times. This chain uses TRBV7-9 with TRBJ1-2; D might be TRBD1 (6 bases). This CDR3 is built from 16 residues. V was cut by 0 bases and J by 7 bases, with 18 bases left in between. Germline V gene lookup returns CDR1 SEHNR and CDR2 FQNEAQ (reference sequence). The CDR3 region has the DNA TGTGCCAGCAGCTTAGCGGGGGGCACCGTCTGGAGTGGCTACACCTTC. Amino acid sequence: CASSLAGGTVWSGYTF.

The J gene is TRBJ2-1, the V gene TRBV11-2; 8 nucleotides match TRBD2. Germline assignment: CDR1 SGHAT and CDR2 FQNNGV. V shed 6 bases, J shed 4 bases, and the junction held 8 bases outside the gene matches. This CDR3 has 15 residues. DNA for the CDR3: TGTGCCAGCAGTGGGGGGATAGCGGGATACAATGAGCAGTTCTTC. Residues: CASSGGIAGYNEQFF.

The chain combines TRBV10-2 with TRBJ1-4; 12 bases fit TRBD1. Losses at the gene ends were 8 bases for V and 7 bases for J; bases not matched to a gene: 5. Germline loops: CDR1 WSHSY, CDR2 SAAADI. The CDR3 is made up of 14 amino acids. The chain's CDR3 is CASWGQGAGEKLFF. The CDR3 DNA sequence: TGCGCCAGCTGGGGACAGGGGGCGGGTGAAAAACTGTTTTTT.

The chain links TRBV9 to TRBJ2-1, with D uncertain. The CDR3 is 12 residues long. The germline V gene encodes CDR1 SGDLS and CDR2 YYNGEE. The germline V and J ends were trimmed by 7 bases and 5 bases, with 10 bases remaining between them. In DNA, the CDR3 is TGTGCCAGCGGTGTGGATAACAATGAGCAGTTCTTC. This translates into CASGVDNNEQFF.

The V call is TRBV7-9, the J call TRBJ1-1; D is undetermined. With 0 bases removed from V and 1 base from J, the gap between germline ends came to 6 bases. The CDR3 contains 14 residues. Germline V gene data show CDR1 as SEHNR and CDR2 as FQNEAQ (reference sequence). The DNA for the CDR3 is TGTGCCAGCAGCTTAGCGGAGTCGAACACTGAAGCTTTCTTT. It yields the protein CASSLAESNTEAFF. The full variable domain, completed using reference TRBV7-9 and TRBJ1-1, is DTGVSQNPRHKITKRGQNVTFRCDPISEHNRLYWYRQTLGQGPEFLTYFQNEAQLEKSRLLSDRFSAERPKGSFSTLEIQRTEQGDSAMYLCASSLAESNTEAFFGQGTRLTVV.

The chain recombines TRBV19 with TRBJ1-5; 7 nucleotides match TRBD1. Unmatched junction bases numbered 9, after V lost 4 bases and J lost 3 bases. There are 16 residues in the CDR3. Per the germline V gene, CDR1 is LNHDA and CDR2 is SQIVND (reference sequence). CDR3 sequence: CASSRQGPANNQPQHF. The CDR3 DNA reads as TGTGCCAGTAGTAGACAGGGTCCGGCTAACAATCAGCCCCAGCATTTT.

This chain links TRBV7-9 with TRBJ1-1; D gene uncertain. The germline V gene encodes CDR1 SEHNR and CDR2 FQNEAQ (reference sequence). The CDR3 extends over 12 amino acids. Trimming pared 1 base from V and 8 bases from J, leaving 8 bases between. As DNA, the CDR3 is TGTGCCAGCAGCTTAGTGGGTATGGAAGCTTTCTTT. Residues: CASSLVGMEAFF.

The chain has TRBV6-6 and TRBJ2-7, with TRBD1 matching 9 bases. The CDR3 has 16 residues. CDR1 is MNHNY, CDR2 SVGAGI, per germline (reference sequence). V was pared by 6 bases and J by 2 bases, with 11 bases of the junction left unmatched. CDR3 bases: TGTGCCAGCAGCCCAACACAGGGGGCGCGTCCCTACGAGCAGTACTTC. Amino acid sequence: CASSPTQGARPYEQYF.